These 9 T cell receptor beta chains share one sample of origin, sequenced in a study of cytomegalovirus exposure and HLA in healthy donors. With 60 Vbeta and 13 Jbeta primers, the PCR was carried out. Generated by immunoSEQ multiplex PCR, the TCRdb table keeps only in-frame clones and is missing some. The table shows about 62,000 clones, with 80% to 90% occurring only once. Material: PBMCs. These receptors were collected from a woman between 25 and 40 years old in good health and CMV-seronegative.

The chain joins TRBV13 to TRBJ2-7, with D possibly being TRBD2 (5 bases). This CDR3 is 14 amino acids long. Germline values: CDR1 PRHDT, CDR2 FYEKMQ (reference sequence). Trimming took 5 bases from V and 4 from J, leaving 15 bases between them. The CDR3 sequence is CASSTSGSSYEQYF. The CDR3 nucleotides read TGTGCCAGCAGCACCTCGGGATCGTCGTACGAGCAGTACTTC. Filled out from reference TRBV13 and TRBJ2-7, the complete variable domain reads AAGVIQSPRHLIKEKRETATLKCYPIPRHDTVYWYQQGPGQDPQFLISFYEKMQSDKGSIPDRFSAQQFSDYHSELNMSSLELGDSALYFCASSTSGSSYEQYFGPGTRLTVT.

The rearrangement joins TRBV14 to TRBJ1-2; D gene ambiguous. Germline V gene sequence: CDR1 SGHDN, CDR2 FVKESK. Trimming removed 0 bases from V and 8 bases from J, with 10 bases in between. The CDR3 is 13 residues long. CDR3 bases: TGTGCCAGCAGCCAAGACGGGGTCAGCGGCTACACCTTC. It codes for CASSQDGVSGYTF.

The chain has TRBV7-9 and TRBJ2-3; 7 positions match TRBD2. V lost 4 bases to trimming and J lost 0 bases; unmatched junction nucleotides: 4. Germline-derived CDR1 and CDR2 are SEHNR and FQNEAQ (reference sequence). The CDR3 loop spans 15 amino acids. The CDR3 region is CASSSGGSSTDTQYF. The CDR3 bases are TGTGCCAGCAGCTCCGGGGGGAGTAGCACAGATACGCAGTATTTT.

This clone appeared a single time. The chain carries TRBV7-2 and TRBJ2-2, with 9 bases aligning to TRBD1. The CDR3 runs 14 residues. V was clipped by 6 bases and J by 7 bases; unmatched bases: 6. Germline V gene sequence: CDR1 SGHTA, CDR2 FQGNSA. The CDR3 nucleotides read TGTGCCAGCAGTACAGGGGGCGCGGACGGGGAGCTGTTTTTT. Encoded protein: CASSTGGADGELFF.

The chain joins TRBV7-8 to TRBJ2-5; 7 bases line up with TRBD2. The CDR3 covers 16 residues. Germline V gene data show CDR1 as SGHVS and CDR2 as FQNEAQ. J lost 5 bases, V lost 5 bases, and 14 bases had no gene match. CDR3 region: CASSPQTSRVRETQYF. DNA for the CDR3: TGTGCCAGCAGCCCCCAGACTAGCCGGGTCCGGGAGACCCAGTACTTC. Drawing the rest from reference TRBV7-8 and TRBJ2-5, the complete variable domain is GAGVSQSPRYKVAKRGQDVALRCDPISGHVSLFWYQQALGQGPEFLTYFQNEAQLDKSGLPSDRFFAERPEGSVSTLKIQRTQQEDSAVYLCASSPQTSRVRETQYFGPGTRLLVL.

V is TRBV6-5 and J is TRBJ1-5; perhaps TRBD1 as D (5 bases). There are 13 residues in the CDR3. Germline-derived CDR1 and CDR2 are MNHEY and SVGAGI. V dropped 4 bases and J dropped 4 bases, with 8 bases sitting between them. The CDR3 region has the DNA TGTGCCAGCAGTTCCGGGGGGAATCAGCCCCAGCATTTT. Residues: CASSSGGNQPQHF.

The chain recombines TRBV4-3 with TRBJ2-3; 7 nucleotides align to TRBD2. Per germline, CDR1 LGHNA and CDR2 YSLEER. With V trimmed by 0 bases and J by 1 base, 13 bases remained unmatched. The CDR3 loop spans 19 amino acids. The CDR3 DNA follows: TGCGCCAGCAGCCAAGAAAGTAGGCGGCCGAGCGGGGGCACAGATACGCAGTATTTT. This encodes CASSQESRRPSGGTDTQYF.

The J gene is TRBJ1-2, the V gene TRBV6-6, with TRBD1 matching 7 bases. Germline lookup yields CDR1 MNHNY and CDR2 SVGAGI (reference sequence). The CDR3 runs to 14 residues. V gave up 7 bases and J gave up 7 bases; unmatched junction bases: 12. CDR3 loop: CASIPSTGKGGYTF. DNA for the CDR3: TGTGCCAGCATCCCTTCGACAGGGAAGGGTGGCTACACCTTC.

The rearrangement joins TRBV7-7 to TRBJ2-1; 7 bases are a match to TRBD2. The CDR3 covers 16 residues. The germline gives CDR1 SSHAT, CDR2 FNYEAQ (reference sequence). After removal of 5 bases from V and 8 bases from J, the junction contained 15 bases not matched to a gene. CDR3 sequence: CASSLIGGSLGDEQFF. DNA for the CDR3: TGTGCCAGCAGCCTAATTGGCGGGAGCCTTGGCGATGAGCAGTTCTTC.